This record looks at one T cell receptor beta chain sequence and its context. The sample is drawn from a study of CD8 T cells in Susac syndrome. The CDR3 covers 14 residues. Germline CDR1 reads MNHEY; CDR2 reads SMNVEV (reference sequence). Trimming removed 7 bases from V and 0 bases from J, with 12 bases in between. RNA in amounts of 0.5 to 1 ug was reverse transcribed with random hexamers. Amplification of TCR beta CDR3 used immunoSEQ multiplex PCR across 54 Vbeta and 13 Jbeta. TCRdb reanalysed the immunoSEQ multiplex PCR reads using MiXCR and keeps one entry per CDR3 protein. The sample records a few hundred thousand distinct CDR3 sequences, under 95% being singletons. CD8+ and CD4+ T cells from blood underwent TCR beta sequencing. The multiple sclerosis control group consisted of treatment-naive patients whose relapsing-remitting disease, which was either stable or active, fulfilled revised McDonald criteria. The CD8+ and CD4+ T cells were negatively isolated, with the TEMRA cells enriched by FACS.

The chain combines TRBV27 with TRBJ1-1, with TRBD1 as a possible D gene (6 bases). The source is a human donor with multiple sclerosis. Sequencing used CD4+ T cells from PBMCs. The CDR3 DNA reads TGTGCCAGCACTACAGGGTCTCTGAACACTGAAGCTTTCTTT. Amino acid sequence: CASTTGSLNTEAFF.